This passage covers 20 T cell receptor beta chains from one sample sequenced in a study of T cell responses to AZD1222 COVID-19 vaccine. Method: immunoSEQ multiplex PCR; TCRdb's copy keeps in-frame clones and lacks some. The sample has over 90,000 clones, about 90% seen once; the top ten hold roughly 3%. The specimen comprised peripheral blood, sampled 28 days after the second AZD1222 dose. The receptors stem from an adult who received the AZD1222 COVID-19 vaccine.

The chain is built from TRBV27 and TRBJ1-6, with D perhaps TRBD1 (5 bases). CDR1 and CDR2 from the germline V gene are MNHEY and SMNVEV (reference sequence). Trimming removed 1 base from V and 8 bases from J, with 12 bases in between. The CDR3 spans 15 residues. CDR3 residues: CASSLLGRGDSPLHF. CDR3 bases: TGTGCCAGCAGTTTATTGGGTAGGGGAGATTCACCCCTCCACTTT.

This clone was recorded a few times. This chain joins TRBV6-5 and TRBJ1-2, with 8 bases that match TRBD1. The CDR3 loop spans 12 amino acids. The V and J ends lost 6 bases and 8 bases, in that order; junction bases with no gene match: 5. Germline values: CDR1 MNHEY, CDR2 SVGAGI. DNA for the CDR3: TGTGCCAGCAGGGACAGGGAGGCAGGCTACACCTTC. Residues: CASRDREAGYTF.

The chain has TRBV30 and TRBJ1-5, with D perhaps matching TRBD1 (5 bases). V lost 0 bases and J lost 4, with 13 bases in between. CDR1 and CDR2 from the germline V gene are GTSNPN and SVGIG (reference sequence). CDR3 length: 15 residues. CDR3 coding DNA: TGTGCCTGGAGTGTAGTTCTAGGGGCTAATCAGCCCCAGCATTTT. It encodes CAWSVVLGANQPQHF.

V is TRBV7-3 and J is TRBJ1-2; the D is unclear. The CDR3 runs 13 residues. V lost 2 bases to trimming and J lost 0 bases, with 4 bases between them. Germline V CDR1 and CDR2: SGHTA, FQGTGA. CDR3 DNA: TGTGCCAGCAGCTTAGGGCCTAACTATGGCTACACCTTC. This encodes CASSLGPNYGYTF.

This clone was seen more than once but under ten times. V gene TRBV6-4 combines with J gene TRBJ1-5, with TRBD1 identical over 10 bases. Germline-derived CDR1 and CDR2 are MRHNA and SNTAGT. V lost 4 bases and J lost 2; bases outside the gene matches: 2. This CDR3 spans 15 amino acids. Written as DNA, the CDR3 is TGTGCCAGCAGTGCCGGGACAGGGGGCAATCAGCCCCAGCATTTT. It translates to CASSAGTGGNQPQHF.

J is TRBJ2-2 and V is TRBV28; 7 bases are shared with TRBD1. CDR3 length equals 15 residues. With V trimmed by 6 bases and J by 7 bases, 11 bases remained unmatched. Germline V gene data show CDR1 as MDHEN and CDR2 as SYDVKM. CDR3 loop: CASRLQGMSDGELFF. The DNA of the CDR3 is TGTGCCAGCAGACTACAGGGGATGTCGGACGGGGAGCTGTTTTTT.

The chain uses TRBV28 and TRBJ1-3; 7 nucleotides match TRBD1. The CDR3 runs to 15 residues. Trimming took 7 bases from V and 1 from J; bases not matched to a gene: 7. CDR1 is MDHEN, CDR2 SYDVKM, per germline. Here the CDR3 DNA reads TGTGCCAGCACACGGACAGGAGGGTCTGGAAACACCATATATTTT. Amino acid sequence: CASTRTGGSGNTIYF.

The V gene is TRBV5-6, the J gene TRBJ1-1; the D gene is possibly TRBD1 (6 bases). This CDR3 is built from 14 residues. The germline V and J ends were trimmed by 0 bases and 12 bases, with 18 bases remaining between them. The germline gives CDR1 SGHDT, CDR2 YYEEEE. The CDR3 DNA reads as TGTGCCAGCAGCTTGGCCCGGGGGGCGCGTGGGTCTTTCTTT. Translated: CASSLARGARGSFF.

The chain's CDR3 is CASSLGGAETQYF. The CDR3 DNA is TGTGCCAGCAGTTTAGGAGGGGCAGAGACCCAGTACTTC. The gene calls are TRBV12-3 or TRBV12-4 and TRBJ2-5, with D perhaps being TRBD1 or TRBD2 (5 bases each). CDR3 length: 13 residues. Deletions cut 1 base from V and 4 bases from J, with 7 bases between.

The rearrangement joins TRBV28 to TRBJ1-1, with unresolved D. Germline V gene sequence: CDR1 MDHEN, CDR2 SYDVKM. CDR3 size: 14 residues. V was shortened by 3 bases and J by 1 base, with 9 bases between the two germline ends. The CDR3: CASSFGYRNTEAFF. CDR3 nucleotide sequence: TGTGCCAGCAGTTTTGGGTATAGGAACACTGAAGCTTTCTTT. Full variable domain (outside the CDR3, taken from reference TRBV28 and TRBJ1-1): DVKVTQSSRYLVKRTGEKVFLECVQDMDHENMFWYRQDPGLGLRLIYFSYDVKMKEKGDIPEGYSVSREKKERFSLILESASTNQTSMYLCASSFGYRNTEAFFGQGTRLTVV.

CDR3 in DNA: TGTGCCTGGAGTCATGCAGGGGAAAAATTGAACACTGAAGCTTTCTTT. This translates into CAWSHAGEKLNTEAFF. The chain links TRBV30 to TRBJ1-1; the D gene is possibly TRBD1 (6 bases). The CDR3 consists of 16 residues. With 2 bases removed from V and 0 bases from J, the gap between germline ends came to 16 bases. CDR1 is GTSNPN and CDR2 is SVGIG in the germline V gene (reference sequence). Variable domain in full (rest from reference TRBV30 and TRBJ1-1): SQTIHQWPATLVQPVGSPLSLECTVEGTSNPNLYWYRQAAGRGLQLLFYSVGIGQISSEVPQNLSASRPQDRQFILSSKKLLLSDSGFYLCAWSHAGEKLNTEAFFGQGTRLTVV.

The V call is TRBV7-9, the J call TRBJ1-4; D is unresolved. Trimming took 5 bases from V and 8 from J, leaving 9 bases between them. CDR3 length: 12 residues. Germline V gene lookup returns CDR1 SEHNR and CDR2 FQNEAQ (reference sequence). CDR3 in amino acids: CASSRPEEKLFF. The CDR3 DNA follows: TGTGCCAGCAGCCGACCAGAGGAAAAACTGTTTTTT.

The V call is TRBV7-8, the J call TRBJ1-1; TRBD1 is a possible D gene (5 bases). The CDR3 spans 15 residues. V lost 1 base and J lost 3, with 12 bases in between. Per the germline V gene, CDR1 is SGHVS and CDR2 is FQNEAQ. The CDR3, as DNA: TGTGCCAGCAGCTTAGGTAGTGGGGGGTACACTGAAGCTTTCTTT. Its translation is CASSLGSGGYTEAFF. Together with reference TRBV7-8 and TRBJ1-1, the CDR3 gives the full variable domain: GAGVSQSPRYKVAKRGQDVALRCDPISGHVSLFWYQQALGQGPEFLTYFQNEAQLDKSGLPSDRFFAERPEGSVSTLKIQRTQQEDSAVYLCASSLGSGGYTEAFFGQGTRLTVV.

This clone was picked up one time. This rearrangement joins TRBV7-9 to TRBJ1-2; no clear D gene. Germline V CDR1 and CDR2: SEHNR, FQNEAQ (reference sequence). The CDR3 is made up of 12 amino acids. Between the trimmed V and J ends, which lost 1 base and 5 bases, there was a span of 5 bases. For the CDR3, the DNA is TGTGCCAGCAGCTTAGAGCATTATGGCTACACCTTC. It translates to CASSLEHYGYTF.

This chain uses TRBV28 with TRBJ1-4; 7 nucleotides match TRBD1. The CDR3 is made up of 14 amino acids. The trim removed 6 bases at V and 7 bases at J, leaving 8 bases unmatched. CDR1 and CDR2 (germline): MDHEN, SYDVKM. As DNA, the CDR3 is TGTGCCAGCAGGGGGACAGTTCCTAGTGAAAAACTGTTTTTT. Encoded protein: CASRGTVPSEKLFF.

For the CDR3, the DNA is TGTGCCAGCAGTTACTCCGTCCGCTGGCAAGACGAGCAGTACTTC. It translates to CASSYSVRWQDEQYF. The chain employs TRBV6-5 and TRBJ2-7; D is undetermined. V lost 0 bases and J 5 bases, leaving 14 bases between the germline ends. The CDR3 runs to 15 residues. From germline, CDR1 is MNHEY and CDR2 SVGAGI.

The CDR3 DNA sequence: TGCGCCAGCAGCCGGGTTGACAGGGCCAACACTGAAGCTTTCTTT. It codes for CASSRVDRANTEAFF. The chain employs TRBV4-1 and TRBJ1-1; 7 positions match TRBD1. Germline-derived CDR1 and CDR2 are MGHRA and YSYEKL. Trimming took 4 bases from V and 2 from J; bases not matched to a gene: 7. The CDR3 runs 15 residues.

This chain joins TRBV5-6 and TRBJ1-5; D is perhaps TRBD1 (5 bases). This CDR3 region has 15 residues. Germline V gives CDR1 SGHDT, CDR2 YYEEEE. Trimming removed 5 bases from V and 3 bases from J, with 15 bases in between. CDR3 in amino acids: CASSYGAGFNQPQHF. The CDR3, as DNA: TGTGCCAGCAGTTATGGGGCGGGTTTCAATCAGCCCCAGCATTTT.

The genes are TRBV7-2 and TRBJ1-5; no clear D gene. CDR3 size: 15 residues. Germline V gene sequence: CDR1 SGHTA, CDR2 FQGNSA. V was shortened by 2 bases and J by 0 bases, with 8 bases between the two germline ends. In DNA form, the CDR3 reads TGTGCCAGCAGCTTAAACAGCAATAGCAATCAGCCCCAGCATTTT. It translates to CASSLNSNSNQPQHF. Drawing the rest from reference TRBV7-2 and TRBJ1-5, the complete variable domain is GAGVSQSPSNKVTEKGKDVELRCDPISGHTALYWYRQSLGQGLEFLIYFQGNSAPDKSGLPSDRFSAERTGGSVSTLTIQRTQQEDSAVYLCASSLNSNSNQPQHFGDGTRLSIL.

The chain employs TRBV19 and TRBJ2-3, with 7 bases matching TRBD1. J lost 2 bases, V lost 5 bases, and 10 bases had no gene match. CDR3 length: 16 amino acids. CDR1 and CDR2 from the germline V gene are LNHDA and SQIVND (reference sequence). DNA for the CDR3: TGTGCCAGTAGTGCCTCCGGGACAGTCGTCACAGATACGCAGTATTTT. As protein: CASSASGTVVTDTQYF. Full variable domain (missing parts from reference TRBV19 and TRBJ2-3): DGGITQSPKYLFRKEGQNVTLSCEQNLNHDAMYWYRQDPGQGLRLIYYSQIVNDFQKGDIAEGYSVSREKKESFPLTVTSAQKNPTAFYLCASSASGTVVTDTQYFGPGTRLTVL.